A selection of T cell receptor beta chains follows, all from one sample in a study of blood T cell repertoires in COVID-19. Libraries were prepared by immunoSEQ multiplex PCR; TCRdb keeps only in-frame clonotypes and omits some of them. The table has 140,000 to 150,000 clones, 84% seen once. Sequences were obtained from peripheral blood. The receptors were sampled from a human donor in a cohort sampled during active COVID-19. Both conserved end residues are part of each CDR3. Fields, in order: clone size, D gene, V gene, J gene, CDR3 protein, CDR3 DNA. A D gene is named only where the DNA matches it firmly. Clone size is not always given. Where it is, it says once, few, many or a class for expanded clones.

size: NA
D: TRBD2
V: TRBV30
J: TRBJ2-1
CDR3: CAWAVETSLFF
DNA: TGTGCCTGGGCTGTCGAGACTAGCTTGTTCTTC

size: NA
D: TRBD2
V: TRBV5-8
J: TRBJ2-7
CDR3: CASSLGLAGSYEQYF
DNA: TGTGCCAGCAGCTTGGGACTAGCGGGCTCCTACGAGCAGTACTTC

size: NA
D: TRBD1
V: TRBV24-1
J: TRBJ2-5
CDR3: CATSGGGQGGKKETQYF
DNA: TGTGCCACCAGTGGGGGGGGACAGGGGGGAAAAAAAGAGACCCAGTACTTC

size: NA
D: TRBD1
V: TRBV2
J: TRBJ1-5
CDR3: CASSAGTGGQPQHF
DNA: TGTGCCAGCAGCGCCGGGACAGGGGGACAGCCCCAGCATTTT

size: few
D: NA
V: TRBV3-1/TRBV3-2
J: TRBJ1-4
CDR3: CASSSPLTANEKLFF
DNA: TGTGCCAGCAGCTCCCCCCTCACGGCTAATGAAAAACTGTTTTTT

size: NA
D: NA
V: TRBV11-3
J: TRBJ1-6
CDR3: CASSLGTGKMTNSPLHF
DNA: TGTGCCAGCAGCTTAGGCACCGGGAAAATGACAAATTCACCCCTCCACTTT

size: once
D: TRBD1
V: TRBV27
J: TRBJ1-4
CDR3: CASSYARQGQNEKLFF
DNA: TGTGCCAGCAGTTACGCCCGACAGGGTCAAAATGAAAAACTGTTTTTT

size: NA
D: TRBD1
V: TRBV4-2
J: TRBJ1-5
CDR3: CASSTGQGNQPQHF
DNA: TGTGCCAGCAGTACAGGACAGGGAAATCAGCCCCAGCATTTT

size: NA
D: NA
V: TRBV18
J: TRBJ2-3
CDR3: CASSQRAGPTDTQYF
DNA: TGTGCCAGCTCACAGCGGGCCGGACCCACAGATACGCAGTATTTT

size: once
D: NA
V: TRBV5-1
J: TRBJ2-1
CDR3: CASSLDSGEQFF
DNA: TGCGCCAGCAGCTTGGACAGCGGGGAGCAGTTCTTC

size: once
D: NA
V: TRBV12-3/TRBV12-4
J: TRBJ2-3
CDR3: CASSLLSEAQYF
DNA: TGTGCCAGCAGTTTACTAAGCGAGGCGCAGTATTTT

size: medium-sized
D: TRBD1
V: TRBV5-4
J: TRBJ1-2
CDR3: CASSPGTGIGYTF
DNA: TGTGCCAGCAGCCCAGGGACAGGGATCGGCTACACCTTC

size: once
D: TRBD1
V: TRBV14
J: TRBJ1-6
CDR3: CASSQDGGQGFTPLHF
DNA: TGTGCCAGCAGCCAAGACGGTGGACAGGGCTTTACGCCCCTCCACTTT

size: NA
D: NA
V: TRBV4-3
J: TRBJ1-4
CDR3: CASSRAPGAGEKLFF
DNA: TGCGCCAGCAGCCGAGCTCCAGGGGCAGGTGAAAAACTGTTTTTT

size: NA
D: NA
V: TRBV7-3
J: TRBJ2-3
CDR3: CASSPTGEFPLDTQYF
DNA: TGTGCCAGCAGCCCCACGGGGGAGTTTCCCTTAGATACGCAGTATTTT

size: NA
D: NA
V: TRBV11-1
J: TRBJ1-1
CDR3: CASSLEGQWTEAFF
DNA: TGTGCCAGCAGCTTAGAGGGGCAGTGGACTGAAGCTTTCTTT

size: NA
D: NA
V: TRBV27
J: TRBJ2-5
CDR3: CASSFGAGTQYF
DNA: TGTGCCAGCAGTTTTGGGGCTGGGACCCAGTACTTC

size: NA
D: TRBD2
V: TRBV5-4
J: TRBJ2-2
CDR3: CASSLAGGQRRGGELFF
DNA: TGTGCCAGCAGCTTAGCGGGGGGCCAGCGAAGGGGCGGGGAGCTGTTTTTT

size: NA
D: TRBD1
V: TRBV6-6
J: TRBJ2-1
CDR3: CASRPGTGGYNEQFF
DNA: TGTGCCAGCAGACCCGGGACAGGGGGCTACAATGAGCAGTTCTTC

size: NA
D: NA
V: TRBV7-2
J: TRBJ1-2
CDR3: CASSLAVGGAYGYTF
DNA: TGTGCCAGCAGCTTAGCGGTTGGGGGGGCCTATGGCTACACCTTC

size: NA
D: NA
V: TRBV29-1
J: TRBJ1-2
CDR3: CSASSSYGYTF
DNA: TGCAGCGCCTCCTCCAGCTATGGCTACACCTTC

size: NA
D: TRBD2
V: TRBV3-1/TRBV3-2
J: TRBJ2-1
CDR3: CASSQRTRFEQFF
DNA: TGTGCCAGCAGCCAAAGGACTAGGTTTGAGCAGTTCTTC

size: NA
D: TRBD2
V: TRBV6-5
J: TRBJ2-2
CDR3: CAGRRGANTGELFF
DNA: TGTGCCGGACGCCGGGGGGCGAACACCGGGGAGCTGTTTTTT

size: once
D: NA
V: TRBV5-1
J: TRBJ1-3
CDR3: CASSLLQGNSGNTIYF
DNA: TGCGCCAGCAGCTTACTACAGGGAAACTCTGGAAACACCATATATTTT

size: NA
D: NA
V: TRBV30
J: TRBJ1-5
CDR3: CACSGGEGQPQHF
DNA: TGTGCCTGTTCCGGGGGGGAAGGACAGCCCCAGCATTTT

size: NA
D: NA
V: TRBV28
J: TRBJ1-5
CDR3: CASRAGGNQPQHF
DNA: TGTGCCAGCCGAGCGGGGGGTAATCAGCCCCAGCATTTT

size: NA
D: TRBD1
V: TRBV7-9
J: TRBJ1-2
CDR3: CASSLGAGTGGLRDYGYTF
DNA: TGTGCCAGCAGCTTAGGTGCGGGGACAGGGGGCCTTCGGGACTATGGCTACACCTTC

size: few
D: TRBD2
V: TRBV7-9
J: TRBJ2-6
CDR3: CASSLTGGAGANVLTF
DNA: TGTGCCAGCAGCTTAACGGGAGGGGCTGGGGCCAACGTCCTGACTTTC

size: NA
D: NA
V: TRBV18
J: TRBJ1-5
CDR3: CASSRGAEGNQPQHF
DNA: TGTGCCAGCTCCCGGGGGGCCGAGGGCAATCAGCCCCAGCATTTT

size: few
D: NA
V: TRBV7-2
J: TRBJ2-7
CDR3: CASSFNSYEQYF
DNA: TGTGCCAGCAGCTTCAACTCCTACGAGCAGTACTTC

size: NA
D: TRBD1
V: TRBV19
J: TRBJ1-5
CDR3: CASSKDGTGHQPQHF
DNA: TGTGCCAGTAGTAAAGACGGGACAGGGCATCAGCCCCAGCATTTT

size: NA
D: NA
V: TRBV19
J: TRBJ1-3
CDR3: CACTRDRSSGNTIYF
DNA: TGTGCCTGTACCCGTGACAGGAGCTCTGGAAACACCATATATTTT

size: NA
D: TRBD2
V: TRBV6-2/TRBV6-3
J: TRBJ2-1
CDR3: CASSAPTSGAYNEQFF
DNA: TGTGCCAGCAGTGCACCGACTAGCGGCGCCTACAATGAGCAGTTCTTC

size: NA
D: NA
V: TRBV29-1
J: TRBJ2-1
CDR3: CSAGGPGRKNEQFF
DNA: TGCAGCGCCGGGGGGCCTGGACGAAAGAATGAGCAGTTCTTC

size: once
D: NA
V: TRBV9
J: TRBJ2-6
CDR3: CASSVLFSGANVLTF
DNA: TGTGCCAGCAGCGTCCTCTTCTCTGGGGCCAACGTCCTGACTTTC

size: NA
D: NA
V: TRBV4-3
J: TRBJ2-3
CDR3: CASSQDTGQHLGDTQYF
DNA: TGCGCCAGCAGCCAGGATACAGGGCAACATCTGGGAGATACGCAGTATTTT